This paragraph covers one T cell receptor (beta chain) sequence. The clone's antigen remains unknown. Base qualities are not recorded, but no much larger clone differs from it by a single base. Receptors were amplified or captured by the immunoSEQ multiplex PCR assay. The clones in this table, taken by TCRdb from immuneACCESS, are in-frame only. Not every clone is retained; where verified, under half of the shortfall comes from an unresolved V gene, and the cause of the rest is unknown. In all, the sample holds tens of thousands of clones, and 87% of those were seen once. In total, the top ten clones hold about 14% of the sample. The sample is drawn from a study of control samples from healthy donors and cancer patients (dated by TCRdb to about 2020). Ends trimmed: V by 5 bases, J by 5 bases; bases unmatched to a gene: 3. From the germline V gene, CDR1 is SQVTM and CDR2 is ANQGSEA. Inclusive of the bounding cysteine and phenylalanine, the CDR3 is 12 residues long. Just the 36-base CDR3 DNA is kept, in frame starting at base 1.

In this chain, TRBV29-1 is recombined with TRBJ1-5; TRBD1 agrees with 7 junctional bases. The sequenced sample consisted of PBMCs. The receptor was isolated from a man between 60 and 75 years old with head and neck cancer. The DNA sequence is given as TGCAGCGTTCAGGGGGATGATCAGCCCCAGCATTTT. The translation is CSVQGDDQPQHF. Outside the CDR3, residues come from the reference TRBV29-1 and TRBJ1-5 proteins, so the full variable domain is: SAVISQKPSRDICQRGTSLTIQCQVDSQVTMMFWYRQQPGQSLTLIATANQGSEATYESGFVIDKFPISRPNLTFSTLTVSNMSPEDSSIYLCSVQGDDQPQHFGDGTRLSIL.